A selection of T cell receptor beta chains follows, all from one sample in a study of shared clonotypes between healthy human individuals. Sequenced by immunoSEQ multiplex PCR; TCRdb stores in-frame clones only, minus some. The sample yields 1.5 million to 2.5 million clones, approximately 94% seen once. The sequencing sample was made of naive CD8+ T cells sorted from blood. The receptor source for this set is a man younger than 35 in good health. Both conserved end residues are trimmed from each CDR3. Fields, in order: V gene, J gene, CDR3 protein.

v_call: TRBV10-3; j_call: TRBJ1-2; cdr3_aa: AISESGDYGYT
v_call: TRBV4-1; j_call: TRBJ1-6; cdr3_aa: ASSQGDSNSPLH
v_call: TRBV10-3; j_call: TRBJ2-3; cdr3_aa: AIQLAEGAIDTQY
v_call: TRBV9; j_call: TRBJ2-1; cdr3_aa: ASSVGSLAGDNEQF
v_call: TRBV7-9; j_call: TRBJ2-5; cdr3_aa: ASSYGLAGDQETQY
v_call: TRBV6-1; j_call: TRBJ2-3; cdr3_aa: ATFTSGGYTDTQY
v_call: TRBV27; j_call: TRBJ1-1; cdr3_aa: ASKSGSAEAF
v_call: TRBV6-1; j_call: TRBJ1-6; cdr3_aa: ASSDRGLSSPLH
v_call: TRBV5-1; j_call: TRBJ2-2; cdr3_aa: ASSPRGTGELF
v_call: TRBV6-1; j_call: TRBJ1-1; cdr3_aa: ASSEFWTNTEAF
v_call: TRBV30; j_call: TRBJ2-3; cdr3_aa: AWREGGGLGDTQY
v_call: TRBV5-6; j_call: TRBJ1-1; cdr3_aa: ASSYETGFTEAF
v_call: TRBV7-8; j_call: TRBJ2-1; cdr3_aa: ASSFSRQEGGSSYNEQF
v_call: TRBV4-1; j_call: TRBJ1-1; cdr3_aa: ASSQEQMTGIGAF
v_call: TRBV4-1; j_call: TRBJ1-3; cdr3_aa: ASSPSQKSGNTIY
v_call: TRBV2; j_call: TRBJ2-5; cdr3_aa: ASRLPGPQETQY
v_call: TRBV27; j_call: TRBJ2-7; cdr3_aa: ASSDTAYEQY
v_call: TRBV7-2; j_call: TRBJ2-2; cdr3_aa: ASSWTSGRAVNTGELF
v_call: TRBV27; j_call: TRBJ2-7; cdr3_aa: ASSLGWGFLSGRTHEQY
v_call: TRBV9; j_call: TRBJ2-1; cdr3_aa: ASSVGAGDNEQF
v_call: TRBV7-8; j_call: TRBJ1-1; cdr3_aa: ASSLQENTEAF
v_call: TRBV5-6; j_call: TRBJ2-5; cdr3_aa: ASSLLPEQETQY
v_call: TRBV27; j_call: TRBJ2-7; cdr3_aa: ASRGQGAGEQY
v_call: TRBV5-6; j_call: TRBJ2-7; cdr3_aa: ASSYTPSYEQY
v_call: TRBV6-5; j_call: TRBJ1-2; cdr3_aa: ASSQIQGGSYGYT
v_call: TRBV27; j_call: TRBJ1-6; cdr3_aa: ASTIGTANSPLH
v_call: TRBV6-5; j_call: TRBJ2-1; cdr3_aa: ASSQGWLNYNEQF
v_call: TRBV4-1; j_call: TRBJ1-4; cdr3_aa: ASSQGTSFNEKLF
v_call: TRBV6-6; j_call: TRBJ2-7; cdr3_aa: ASSYTGEGYEQY
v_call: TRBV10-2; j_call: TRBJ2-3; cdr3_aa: ASSEDLTDTQY
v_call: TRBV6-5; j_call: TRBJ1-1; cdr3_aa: ASSYFSETANTEAF